The 11 T cell receptor beta chains below all came from one sample that was sequenced in a study of blood T cell repertoires in COVID-19. Using immunoSEQ multiplex PCR, the repertoire was profiled, and TCRdb retains in-frame clones only, with some absent. This table has 300,000 to 400,000 clones, around 87% appearing once. Source material: peripheral blood. Receptors originate from a woman aged 45 to 65 who had recovered from COVID-19.

This clone has more than one count but fewer than ten. V usage is TRBV12-3 or TRBV12-4 and J usage is TRBJ1-1, with D maybe TRBD1 (6 bases). The V end was cut by 1 base, the J end by 6 bases, with 9 bases between. The CDR3 has 13 residues. CDR3 protein: CASSLEGGAEAFF. CDR3 nucleotides: TGTGCCAGCAGTTTAGAAGGGGGGGCTGAAGCTTTCTTT.

The J gene is TRBJ1-4, the V gene TRBV12-1; the tabulated D call, TRBD1, remains unverified against the DNA. TRBV12-1 is a recognized pseudogene. The CDR3 spans 17 residues. The DNA for the CDR3 is TGTGCCAGCAGCTCCCGGACAGGGATAAGAACTAATGAAAAACTGTTTTTT. This sequence encodes CASSSRTGIRTNEKLFF.

The chain uses TRBV30 and TRBJ2-3, with TRBD2 as a possible D gene (6 bases). CDR1 is GTSNPN and CDR2 is SVGIG in the germline V gene (reference sequence). The CDR3 loop spans 14 amino acids. V shed 2 bases and J shed 4 bases, with 13 bases lying between them. The CDR3 DNA sequence: TGTGCCTGGAGTCCGGGAGAGGTGGCAGATACGCAGTATTTT. As protein: CAWSPGEVADTQYF.

This chain links TRBV12-3 or TRBV12-4 with TRBJ1-2; 7 bases are shared with TRBD1. V lost 5 bases, J lost 5 bases, and 5 bases stayed unmatched. CDR3 length: 13 residues. The CDR3 loop is CASSEGQLYGYTF. DNA for the CDR3: TGTGCCAGCAGTGAGGGACAGCTATATGGCTACACCTTC.

In its sample, this clone was seen once. The V call is TRBV7-3, the J call TRBJ2-3; D ambiguous. Trimming left V 4 bases short and J 4 bases short, with 12 bases between. Germline V lookup: CDR1 SGHTA, CDR2 FQGTGA. There are 14 residues in the CDR3. The CDR3 DNA sequence: TGTGCCAGCAGCTCTCTAGGTAGTCCAGATACGCAGTATTTT. This sequence encodes CASSSLGSPDTQYF.

This clone has more than one count but fewer than ten. The J gene is TRBJ2-1, the V gene TRBV28; D is perhaps TRBD1 (7 bases). Trimming removed 3 bases at V and 6 bases at J, with 21 bases between. CDR1 MDHEN and CDR2 SYDVKM come from the germline V gene. This CDR3 has 17 residues. The CDR3 here is CASSFGLWGAGGNEQFF. CDR3 DNA: TGTGCCAGCAGTTTTGGCCTTTGGGGGGCAGGGGGCAATGAGCAGTTCTTC. The full variable domain, in which reference TRBV28 and TRBJ2-1 provide the parts outside the CDR3, is DVKVTQSSRYLVKRTGEKVFLECVQDMDHENMFWYRQDPGLGLRLIYFSYDVKMKEKGDIPEGYSVSREKKERFSLILESASTNQTSMYLCASSFGLWGAGGNEQFFGPGTRLTVL.

The chain recombines TRBV29-1 with TRBJ2-1; 8 bases match TRBD2. CDR3 length: 14 amino acids. Trimming removed 5 bases from V and 5 bases from J; junction bases left unmatched: 8. Germline V gene data show CDR1 as SQVTM and CDR2 as ANQGSEA. CDR3 region: CSVSGSWNNNEQFF. DNA of the CDR3: TGCAGCGTTAGCGGGAGTTGGAACAACAATGAGCAGTTCTTC.

This sequence joins TRBV28 and TRBJ2-7; 8 positions match TRBD1. The germline CDR1 and CDR2 sequences are MDHEN and SYDVKM. Trimming removed 5 bases from V and 0 bases from J; junction bases left unmatched: 3. The CDR3 totals 14 residues. CDR3 DNA: TGTGCCAGCAGTAATACAGGGGGCTCCTACGAGCAGTACTTC. Its translation: CASSNTGGSYEQYF. The full variable domain, with the rest looked up from reference TRBV28 and TRBJ2-7, is DVKVTQSSRYLVKRTGEKVFLECVQDMDHENMFWYRQDPGLGLRLIYFSYDVKMKEKGDIPEGYSVSREKKERFSLILESASTNQTSMYLCASSNTGGSYEQYFGPGTRLTVT.

V is TRBV6-2 or TRBV6-3 and J is TRBJ2-7; D unclear. This CDR3 contains 11 residues. The V end lost 6 bases, the J end lost 7 bases, and 10 bases lay between the germline ends. Per germline, CDR1 MNHEY and CDR2 SVGEGT. The CDR3, as DNA: TGTGCCAGCAGCCCGCTCACAGAGCAGTACTTC. Protein: CASSPLTEQYF.

As to this clone: Other DNA sequences in this specimen translate into the identical CDR3. This chain connects TRBV7-2 to TRBJ2-7, with a weak D call TRBD2 (5 bases). The V gene's germline CDR1 is SGHTA and CDR2 FQGNSA. V dropped 5 bases and J dropped 2 bases, with 10 bases sitting between them. The CDR3 contains 13 residues. The CDR3 sequence: CASSLGLAYEQYF. The CDR3 region has the DNA TGTGCCAGCAGCCTTGGACTGGCCTACGAGCAGTACTTC.

The chain couples TRBV15 to TRBJ2-7; 8 bases align to TRBD2. J was trimmed by 5 bases and V by 0 bases; bases with no gene match: 6. Germline loops: CDR1 LNHNV, CDR2 YYDKDF (reference sequence). There are 15 residues in the CDR3. The CDR3 DNA reads as TGTGCCACCAGCAGAGACGGACTAGCAAGTGACGAGCAGTACTTC. Its protein is CATSRDGLASDEQYF. The whole variable domain, filled in from reference TRBV15 and TRBJ2-7, reads DAMVIQNPRYQVTQFGKPVTLSCSQTLNHNVMYWYQQKSSQAPKLLFHYYDKDFNNEADTPDNFQSRRPNTSFCFLDIRSPGLGDTAMYLCATSRDGLASDEQYFGPGTRLTVT.